This record covers a single T cell receptor beta chain. These data originate in a study of blood T cell repertoires in COVID-19. Study-wide background: From T cells, B-cell-depleted T cells, or PBMCs came the material, which was cDNA or gDNA.

Source study methods: Nucleated cell counts were estimated from reference gene primer amplification. Libraries were prepared by immunoSEQ multiplex PCR; TCRdb keeps only in-frame clonotypes and omits some of them. The V and J calls and clone size come from that table; D and trimming were worked out from the DNA. The sample includes 50,000 to 60,000 clones, over 75% of them seen just once. The sample taken for sequencing was peripheral blood. This clonotype was obtained from a human donor in a cohort sampled during active COVID-19.

The CDR3 region has the DNA TGTGCCAGCAGCCGAGGGCAGATCTTCTACGAGCAGTACTTC. It encodes CASSRGQIFYEQYF. This sequence joins TRBV9 and TRBJ2-7, with a tentative D call TRBD2 (5 bases). The germline gives CDR1 SGDLS, CDR2 YYNGEE. The length of the CDR3 is 14 residues. The V and J ends lost 4 bases and 3 bases respectively, with 14 bases between them.